One and the same sample provided the 2 T cell receptor beta chains below, sequenced in a study of cytomegalovirus exposure and HLA in healthy donors. TCRdb's table, derived via immunoSEQ multiplex PCR, lists solely in-frame clones and lacks some. The sample lists 90,000 or so clones, about 85% occurring once. The specimen sequenced was PBMCs. These receptors came from a man between 18 and 29 years old in good health and CMV-seropositive.

The CDR3 spells CASSVAQGDNEQFF. The CDR3 coding sequence is TGTGCCAGCAGCGTAGCTCAGGGGGACAATGAGCAGTTCTTC. The rearrangement joins TRBV9 to TRBJ2-1, with 7 bases identical to TRBD1. V was pared by 0 bases and J by 5 bases, with 2 bases of the junction left unmatched. The germline V gene has CDR1 SGDLS and CDR2 YYNGEE. This CDR3 is built from 14 residues. The whole variable domain, filled in from reference TRBV9 and TRBJ2-1, reads DSGVTQTPKHLITATGQRVTLRCSPRSGDLSVYWYQQSLDQGLQFLIQYYNGEERAKGNILERFSAQQFPDLHSELNLSSLELGDSALYFCASSVAQGDNEQFFGPGTRLTVL.

J is TRBJ1-5 and V is TRBV7-8; D is possibly TRBD1 (6 bases). This CDR3 has 16 residues. Germline CDR1 and CDR2: SGHVS and FQNEAQ. The V end lost 2 bases, the J end lost 4 bases, and 15 bases lay between the germline ends. The CDR3 region is CASSLYRVSWNQPQHF. In DNA form, the CDR3 reads TGTGCCAGCAGCTTATACAGGGTCAGTTGGAATCAGCCCCAGCATTTT. The variable domain in full, completed from reference TRBV7-8 and TRBJ1-5, reads GAGVSQSPRYKVAKRGQDVALRCDPISGHVSLFWYQQALGQGPEFLTYFQNEAQLDKSGLPSDRFFAERPEGSVSTLKIQRTQQEDSAVYLCASSLYRVSWNQPQHFGDGTRLSIL.